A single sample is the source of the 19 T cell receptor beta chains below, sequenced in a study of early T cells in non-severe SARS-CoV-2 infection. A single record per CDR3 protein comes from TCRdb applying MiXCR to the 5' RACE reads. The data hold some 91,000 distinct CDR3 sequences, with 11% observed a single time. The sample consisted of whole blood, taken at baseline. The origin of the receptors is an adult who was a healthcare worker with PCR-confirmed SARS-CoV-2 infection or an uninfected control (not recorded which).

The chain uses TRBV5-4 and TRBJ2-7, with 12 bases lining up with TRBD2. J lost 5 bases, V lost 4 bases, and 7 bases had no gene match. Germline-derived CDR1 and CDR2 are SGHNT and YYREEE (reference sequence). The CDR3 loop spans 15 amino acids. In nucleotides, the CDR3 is TGTGCCAGCAGCCCGACTAGCGGGAGAATCAACGAGCAGTACTTC. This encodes CASSPTSGRINEQYF.

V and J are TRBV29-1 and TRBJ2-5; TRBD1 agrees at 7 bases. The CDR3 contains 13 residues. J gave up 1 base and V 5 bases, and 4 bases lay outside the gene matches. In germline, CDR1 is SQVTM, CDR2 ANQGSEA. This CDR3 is CSVYPGGQETQYF. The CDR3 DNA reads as TGCAGCGTTTACCCAGGGGGCCAAGAGACCCAGTACTTC.

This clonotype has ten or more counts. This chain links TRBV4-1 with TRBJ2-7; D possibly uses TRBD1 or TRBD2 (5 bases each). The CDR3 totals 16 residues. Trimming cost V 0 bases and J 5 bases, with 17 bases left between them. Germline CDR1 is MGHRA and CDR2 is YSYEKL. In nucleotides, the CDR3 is TGCGCCAGCAGCCAAGATCGGGGCAGGGTAATGAACGAGCAGTACTTC. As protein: CASSQDRGRVMNEQYF.

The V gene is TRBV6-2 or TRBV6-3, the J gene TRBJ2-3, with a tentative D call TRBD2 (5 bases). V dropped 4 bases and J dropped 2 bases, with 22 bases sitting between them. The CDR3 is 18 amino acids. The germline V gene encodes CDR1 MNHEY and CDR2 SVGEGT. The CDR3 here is CASSSRVGRLGDTDTQYF. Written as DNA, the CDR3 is TGTGCCAGCAGTTCCCGGGTCGGCAGGTTGGGAGACACAGATACGCAGTATTTT.

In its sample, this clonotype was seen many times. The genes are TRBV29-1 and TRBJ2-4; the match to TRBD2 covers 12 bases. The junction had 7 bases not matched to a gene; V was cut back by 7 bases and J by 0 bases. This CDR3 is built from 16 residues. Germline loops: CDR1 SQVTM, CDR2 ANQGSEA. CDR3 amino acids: CSARTSGDLAKNIQYF. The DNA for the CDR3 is TGCAGCGCCAGGACTAGCGGGGACCTAGCCAAAAACATTCAGTACTTC.

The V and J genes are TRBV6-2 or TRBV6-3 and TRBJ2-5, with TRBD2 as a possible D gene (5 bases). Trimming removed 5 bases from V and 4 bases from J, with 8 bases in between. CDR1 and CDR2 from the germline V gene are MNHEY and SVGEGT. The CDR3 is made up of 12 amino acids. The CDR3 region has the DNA TGTGCCAGCAGTCCGACTACAGAGACCCAGTACTTC. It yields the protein CASSPTTETQYF.

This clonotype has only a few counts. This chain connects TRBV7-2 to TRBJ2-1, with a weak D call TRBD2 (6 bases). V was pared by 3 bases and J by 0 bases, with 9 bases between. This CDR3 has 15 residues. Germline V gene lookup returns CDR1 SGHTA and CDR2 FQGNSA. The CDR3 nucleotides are TGTGCCAGCAGCTTGGGAGGCACCTCCTACAATGAGCAGTTCTTC. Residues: CASSLGGTSYNEQFF.

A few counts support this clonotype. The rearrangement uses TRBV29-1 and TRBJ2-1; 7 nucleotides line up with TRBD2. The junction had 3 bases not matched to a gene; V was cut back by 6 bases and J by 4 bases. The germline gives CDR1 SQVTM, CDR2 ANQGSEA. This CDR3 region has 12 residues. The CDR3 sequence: CSVLGGYNEQFF. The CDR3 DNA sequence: TGCAGCGTGCTGGGGGGGTACAATGAGCAGTTCTTC.

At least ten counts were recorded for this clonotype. DNA for the CDR3: TGTGCCAGCTCCCGCGGGCTAGCGGGTACCCTCGGGGGAGAGACCCAGTACTTC. Protein product: CASSRGLAGTLGGETQYF. The chain links TRBV18 to TRBJ2-5; 8 nucleotides line up with TRBD2. The length of the CDR3 is 18 residues. Losses at the gene ends were 6 bases for V and 4 bases for J; bases not matched to a gene: 19. Germline CDR1 KGHSH, CDR2 LQKENI. The full variable domain, completed using reference TRBV18 and TRBJ2-5, is NAGVMQNPRHLVRRRGQEARLRCSPMKGHSHVYWYRQLPEEGLKFMVYLQKENIIDESGMPKERFSAEFPKEGPSILRIQQVVRGDSAAYFCASSRGLAGTLGGETQYFGPGTRLLVL.

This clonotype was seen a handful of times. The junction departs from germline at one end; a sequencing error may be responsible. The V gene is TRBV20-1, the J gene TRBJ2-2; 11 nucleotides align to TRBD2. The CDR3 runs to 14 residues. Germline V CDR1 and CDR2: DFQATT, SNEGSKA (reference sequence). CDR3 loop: CSGRWLAGGGELFF. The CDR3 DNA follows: TGCAGTGGTAGATGGCTAGCGGGAGGCGGGGAGCTGTTTTTT.

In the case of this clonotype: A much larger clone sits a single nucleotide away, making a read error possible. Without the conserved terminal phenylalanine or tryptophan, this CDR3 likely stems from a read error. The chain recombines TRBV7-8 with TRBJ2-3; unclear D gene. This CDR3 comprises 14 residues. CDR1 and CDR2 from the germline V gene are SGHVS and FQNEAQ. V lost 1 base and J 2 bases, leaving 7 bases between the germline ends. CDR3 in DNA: TGTGCCAGCAGCTTAGAGGACCTCACAGATACGCAGTATTCT. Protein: CASSLEDLTDTQYS.

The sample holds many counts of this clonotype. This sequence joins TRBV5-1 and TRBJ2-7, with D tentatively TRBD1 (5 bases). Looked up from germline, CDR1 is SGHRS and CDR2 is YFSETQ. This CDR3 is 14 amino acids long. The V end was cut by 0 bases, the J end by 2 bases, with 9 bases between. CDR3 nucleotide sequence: TGCGCCAGCAGCTTGGTGTCGACAGCCTACGAGCAGTACTTC. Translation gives CASSLVSTAYEQYF.

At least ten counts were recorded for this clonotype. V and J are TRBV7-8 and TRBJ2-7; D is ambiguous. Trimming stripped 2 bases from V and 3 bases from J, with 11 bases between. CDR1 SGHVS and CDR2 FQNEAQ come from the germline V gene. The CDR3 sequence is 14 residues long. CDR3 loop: CASSLLGQFYEQYF. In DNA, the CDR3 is TGTGCCAGCAGCTTATTAGGGCAGTTCTACGAGCAGTACTTC. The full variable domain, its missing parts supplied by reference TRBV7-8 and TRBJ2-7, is GAGVSQSPRYKVAKRGQDVALRCDPISGHVSLFWYQQALGQGPEFLTYFQNEAQLDKSGLPSDRFFAERPEGSVSTLKIQRTQQEDSAVYLCASSLLGQFYEQYFGPGTRLTVT.

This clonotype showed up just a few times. CDR3: CASSFRPPSGNTIYF. CDR3 coding DNA: TGTGCCAGCAGCTTCAGGCCTCCCTCTGGAAACACCATATATTTT. The rearrangement links TRBV7-2 to TRBJ1-3; D is undetermined. The V gene's germline CDR1 is SGHTA and CDR2 FQGNSA. V lost 3 bases and J 0 bases, leaving 9 bases between the germline ends. This CDR3 contains 15 residues.

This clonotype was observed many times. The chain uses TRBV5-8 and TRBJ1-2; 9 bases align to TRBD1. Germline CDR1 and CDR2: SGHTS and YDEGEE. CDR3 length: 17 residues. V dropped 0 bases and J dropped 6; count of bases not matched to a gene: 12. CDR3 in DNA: TGTGCCAGCAGCTTGGGCACATCTACAGGGGGCGCGGATGGCTACACCTTC. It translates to CASSLGTSTGGADGYTF. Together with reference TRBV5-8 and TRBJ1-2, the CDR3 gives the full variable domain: EAGVTQSPTHLIKTRGQQATLRCSPISGHTSVYWYQQALGLGLQFLLWYDEGEERNRGNFPPRFSGRQFPNYSSELNVNALELEDSALYLCASSLGTSTGGADGYTFGSGTRLTVV.

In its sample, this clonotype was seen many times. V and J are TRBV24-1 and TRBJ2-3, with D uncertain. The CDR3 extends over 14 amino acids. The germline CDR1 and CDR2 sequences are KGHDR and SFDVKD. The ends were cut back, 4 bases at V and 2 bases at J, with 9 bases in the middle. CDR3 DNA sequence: TGTGCCACCAGTGAGTATGGGATCACAGATACGCAGTATTTT. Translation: CATSEYGITDTQYF.

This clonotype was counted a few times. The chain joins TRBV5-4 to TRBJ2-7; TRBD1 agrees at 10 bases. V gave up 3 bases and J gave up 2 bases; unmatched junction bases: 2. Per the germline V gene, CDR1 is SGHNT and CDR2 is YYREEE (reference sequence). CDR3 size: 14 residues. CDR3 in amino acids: CASSSTGGPYEQYF. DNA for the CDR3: TGTGCCAGCAGCTCGACAGGGGGCCCCTACGAGCAGTACTTC.

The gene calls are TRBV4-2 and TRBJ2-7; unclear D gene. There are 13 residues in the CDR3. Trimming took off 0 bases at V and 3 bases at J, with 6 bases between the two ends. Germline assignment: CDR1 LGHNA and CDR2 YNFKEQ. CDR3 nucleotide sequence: TGTGCCAGCAGCCAAGAAATAGGCTACGAGCAGTACTTC. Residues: CASSQEIGYEQYF.

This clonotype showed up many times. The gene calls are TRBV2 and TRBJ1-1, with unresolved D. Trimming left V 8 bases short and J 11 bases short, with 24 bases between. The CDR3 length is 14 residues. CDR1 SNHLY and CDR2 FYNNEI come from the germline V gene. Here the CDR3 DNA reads TGTGCCAGCCTGATTGTGGCGGGCGCCGGGCACGCTTTCTTT. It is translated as CASLIVAGAGHAFF.